Given below is one TCR beta chain in context. Its antigen is unknown. The data were taken from a study of graft-versus-host responses after intestinal transplantation. Looking at the study overall: Among the recipients, all got anti-thymocyte globulin induction and then tacrolimus and steroids for around three years. Findings and caveats of the study: There were GvH clones found in recipient marrow, and some of them appeared first in ileum or blood. Elevated graft-versus-host to host-versus-graft clonal ratios in allografts were recorded for patients with graft-donor T cell macrochimerism. Early post-transplant falls in HvG clones accompanied the peak levels of circulating GvH clones.

The assay was immunoSEQ multiplex PCR, and TCRdb's table has in-frame clones only and misses some. The sample has roughly 97,000 clones, about 90% seen once. V gave up 0 bases and J gave up 0 bases, with 6 bases separating them. The length of the CDR3 is 14 residues. Germline V CDR1 and CDR2: SGDLS, YYNGEE. This clonotype was sampled from a human donor who received an intestinal transplant. This specimen consisted of unstimulated CD4+ T cells sorted from spleen or lymph node cells, obtained before intestinal transplant. The V and J genes are TRBV9 and TRBJ2-5, with D perhaps matching TRBD1 or TRBD2 (5 bases each). CDR3 sequence: CASSVAGHQETQYF. In nucleotides, the CDR3 is TGTGCCAGCAGCGTAGCGGGGCACCAAGAGACCCAGTACTTC.